This TCR beta chain was retrieved from a study of blood T cell repertoires in COVID-19. Study-wide context: Donors in the United States, Italy and Spain gave samples during acute or convalescent COVID-19. Sample material is recorded as cDNA or gDNA derived from T cells, B-cell-depleted T cells, or PBMCs.

This clone was picked up one time. Per the authors' pipeline: The authors estimated nucleated cell counts from reference gene primer amplification. Sequencing was performed with immunoSEQ multiplex PCR; in TCRdb, only in-frame clones are kept and a portion is missing. V, J and clone size derive from that table, while D and trimming were established from the DNA sequence. The sample lists roughly 260,000 clones; 75% to 90% were seen once. The germline V gene has CDR1 SGHNT and CDR2 YENEEA. This CDR3 is 13 amino acids long. V was clipped by 3 bases and J by 11 bases, with 14 bases between them. The chain couples TRBV11-3 to TRBJ2-1; D is perhaps TRBD2 (7 bases). This TCR came from a woman aged 45-65 years who had recovered from COVID-19. Sequencing was carried out using peripheral blood. The CDR3 loop is CASSFGGARQQFF. The CDR3 nucleotides are TGTGCCAGCAGCTTTGGGGGGGCAAGGCAGCAGTTCTTC. Full variable domain (remainder filled in from reference TRBV11-3 and TRBJ2-1): EAGVVQSPRYKIIEKKQPVAFWCNPISGHNTLYWYLQNLGQGPELLIRYENEEAVDDSQLPKDRFSAERLKGVDSTLKIQPAELGDSAVYLCASSFGGARQQFFGPGTRLTVL.